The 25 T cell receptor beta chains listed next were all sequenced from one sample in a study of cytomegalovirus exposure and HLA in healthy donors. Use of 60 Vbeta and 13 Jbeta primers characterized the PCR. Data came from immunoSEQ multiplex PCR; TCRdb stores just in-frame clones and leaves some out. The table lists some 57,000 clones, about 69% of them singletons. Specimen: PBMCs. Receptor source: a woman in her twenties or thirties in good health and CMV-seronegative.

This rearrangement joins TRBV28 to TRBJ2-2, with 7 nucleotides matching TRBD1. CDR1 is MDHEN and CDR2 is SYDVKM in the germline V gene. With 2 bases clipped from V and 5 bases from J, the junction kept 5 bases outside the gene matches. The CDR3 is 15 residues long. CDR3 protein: CASSLMTGITGELFF. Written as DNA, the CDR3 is TGTGCCAGCAGTTTAATGACAGGGATAACCGGGGAGCTGTTTTTT.

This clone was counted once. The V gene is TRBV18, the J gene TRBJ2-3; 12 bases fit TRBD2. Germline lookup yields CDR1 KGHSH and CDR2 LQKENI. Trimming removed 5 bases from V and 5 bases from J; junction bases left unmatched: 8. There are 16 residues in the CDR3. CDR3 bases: TGTGCCAGCTCATCCCGACTAGCGGGAGCGGTAGATACGCAGTATTTT. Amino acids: CASSSRLAGAVDTQYF.

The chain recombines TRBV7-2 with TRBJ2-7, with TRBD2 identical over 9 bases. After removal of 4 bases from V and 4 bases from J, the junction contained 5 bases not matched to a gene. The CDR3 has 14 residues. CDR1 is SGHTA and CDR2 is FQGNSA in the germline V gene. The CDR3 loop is CASSSLREGYEQYF. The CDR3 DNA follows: TGTGCCAGCAGCTCCTTGCGGGAGGGTTACGAGCAGTACTTC.

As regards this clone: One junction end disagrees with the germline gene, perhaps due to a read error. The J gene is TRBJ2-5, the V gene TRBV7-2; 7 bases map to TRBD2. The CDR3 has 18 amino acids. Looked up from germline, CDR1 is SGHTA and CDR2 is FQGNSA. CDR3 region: CASSSGTMGSAYQEAQYF. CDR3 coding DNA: TGTGCCAGCAGCTCCGGGACTATGGGCAGCGCCTACCAAGAGGCCCAGTACTTC.

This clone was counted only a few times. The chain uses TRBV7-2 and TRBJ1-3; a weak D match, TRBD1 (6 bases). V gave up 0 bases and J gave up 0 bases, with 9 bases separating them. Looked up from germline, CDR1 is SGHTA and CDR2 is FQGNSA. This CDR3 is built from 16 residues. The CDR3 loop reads CASSLATGLSGNTIYF. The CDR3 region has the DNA TGTGCCAGCAGCTTAGCGACAGGTCTCTCTGGAAACACCATATATTTT.

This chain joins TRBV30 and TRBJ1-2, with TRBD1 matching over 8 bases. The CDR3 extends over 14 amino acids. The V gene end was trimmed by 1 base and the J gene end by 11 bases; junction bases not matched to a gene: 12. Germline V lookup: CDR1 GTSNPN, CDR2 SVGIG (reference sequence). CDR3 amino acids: CAWSERRTGNLYTF. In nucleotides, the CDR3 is TGTGCCTGGAGTGAACGGAGGACAGGGAATCTTTACACCTTC. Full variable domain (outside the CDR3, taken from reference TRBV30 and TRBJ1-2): SQTIHQWPATLVQPVGSPLSLECTVEGTSNPNLYWYRQAAGRGLQLLFYSVGIGQISSEVPQNLSASRPQDRQFILSSKKLLLSDSGFYLCAWSERRTGNLYTFGSGTRLTVV.

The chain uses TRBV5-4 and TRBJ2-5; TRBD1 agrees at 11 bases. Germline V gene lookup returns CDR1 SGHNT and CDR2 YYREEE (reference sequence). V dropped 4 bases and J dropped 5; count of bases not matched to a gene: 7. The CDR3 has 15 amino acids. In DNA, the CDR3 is TGTGCCAGCAGCCCGGACAGGGGGCGCAGGGAGACCCAGTACTTC. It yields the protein CASSPDRGRRETQYF. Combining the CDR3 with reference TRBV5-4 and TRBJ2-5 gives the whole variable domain ETGVTQSPTHLIKTRGQQVTLRCSSQSGHNTVSWYQQALGQGPQFIFQYYREEENGRGNFPPRFSGLQFPNYSSELNVNALELDDSALYLCASSPDRGRRETQYFGPGTRLLVL.

DNA of the CDR3: TGTGCCACCTCCGAACAGGGAGATGGCTACACCTTC. Translation gives CATSEQGDGYTF. V and J are TRBV6-1 and TRBJ1-2, with a possible D match to TRBD1 (6 bases). The ends were cut back, 10 bases at V and 6 bases at J, with 15 bases in the middle. The CDR3 is made up of 12 amino acids. Germline loops: CDR1 MNHNS, CDR2 SASEGT.

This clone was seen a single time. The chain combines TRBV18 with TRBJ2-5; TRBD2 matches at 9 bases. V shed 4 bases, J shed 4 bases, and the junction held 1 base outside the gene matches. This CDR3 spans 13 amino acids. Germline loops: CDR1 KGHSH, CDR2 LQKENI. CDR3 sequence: CASSLREGETQYF. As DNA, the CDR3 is TGTGCCAGCTCACTGCGGGAGGGAGAGACCCAGTACTTC.

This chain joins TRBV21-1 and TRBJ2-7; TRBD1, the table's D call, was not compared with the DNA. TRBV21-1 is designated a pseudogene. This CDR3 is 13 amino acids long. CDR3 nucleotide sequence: TGTGCCAGCAGCAAAGTGGGCACCTACGAGCAGTACGTC. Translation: CASSKVGTYEQYV.

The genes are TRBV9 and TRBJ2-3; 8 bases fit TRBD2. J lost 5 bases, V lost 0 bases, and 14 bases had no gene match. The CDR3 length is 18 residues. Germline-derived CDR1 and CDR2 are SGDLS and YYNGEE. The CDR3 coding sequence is TGTGCCAGCAGCGTAGGAGTCAGCGGGAGTTGGTCTGGAGATACGCAGTATTTT. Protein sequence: CASSVGVSGSWSGDTQYF. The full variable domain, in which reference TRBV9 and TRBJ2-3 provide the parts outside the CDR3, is DSGVTQTPKHLITATGQRVTLRCSPRSGDLSVYWYQQSLDQGLQFLIQYYNGEERAKGNILERFSAQQFPDLHSELNLSSLELGDSALYFCASSVGVSGSWSGDTQYFGPGTRLTVL.

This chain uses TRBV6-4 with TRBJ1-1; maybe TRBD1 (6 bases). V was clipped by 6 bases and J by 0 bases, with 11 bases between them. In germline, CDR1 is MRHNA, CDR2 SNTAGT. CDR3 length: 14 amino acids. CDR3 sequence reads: CASSLGGMNTEAFF. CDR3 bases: TGTGCCAGCAGCTTAGGGGGTATGAACACTGAAGCTTTCTTT.

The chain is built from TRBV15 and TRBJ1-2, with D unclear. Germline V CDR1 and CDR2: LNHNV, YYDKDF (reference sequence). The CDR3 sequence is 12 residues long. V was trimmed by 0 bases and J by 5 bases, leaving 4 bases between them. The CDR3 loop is CATSRDSYGYTF. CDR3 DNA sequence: TGTGCCACCAGCAGAGACAGTTATGGCTACACCTTC.

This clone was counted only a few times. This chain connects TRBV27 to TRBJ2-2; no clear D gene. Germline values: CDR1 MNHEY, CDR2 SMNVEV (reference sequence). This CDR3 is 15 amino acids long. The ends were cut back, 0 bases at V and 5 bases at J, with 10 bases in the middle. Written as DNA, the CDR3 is TGTGCCAGCAGTTTATCGAACTACCAGACCGGGGAGCTGTTTTTT. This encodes CASSLSNYQTGELFF.

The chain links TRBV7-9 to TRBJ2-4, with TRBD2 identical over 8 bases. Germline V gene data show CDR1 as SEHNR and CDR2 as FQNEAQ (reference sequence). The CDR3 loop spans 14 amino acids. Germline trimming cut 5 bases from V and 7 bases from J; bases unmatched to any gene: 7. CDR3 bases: TGTGCCAGCAGCAAAGAAGCGGGAGTGAACATTCAGTACTTC. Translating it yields CASSKEAGVNIQYF.

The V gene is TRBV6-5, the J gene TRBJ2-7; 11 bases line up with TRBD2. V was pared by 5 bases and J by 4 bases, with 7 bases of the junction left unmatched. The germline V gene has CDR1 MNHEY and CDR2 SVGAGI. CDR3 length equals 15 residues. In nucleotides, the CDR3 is TGTGCCAGCAGTGCCCGAACTAGCGGGAGTTACGAGCAGTACTTC. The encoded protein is CASSARTSGSYEQYF.

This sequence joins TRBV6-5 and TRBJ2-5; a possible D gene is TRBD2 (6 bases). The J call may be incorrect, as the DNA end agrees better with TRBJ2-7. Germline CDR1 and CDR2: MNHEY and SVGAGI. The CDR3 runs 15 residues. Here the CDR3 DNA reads TGTGCCAGCAGTTACTCGTACGGGGGAGTCTACGAGCAGTACTTC. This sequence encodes CASSYSYGGVYEQYF.

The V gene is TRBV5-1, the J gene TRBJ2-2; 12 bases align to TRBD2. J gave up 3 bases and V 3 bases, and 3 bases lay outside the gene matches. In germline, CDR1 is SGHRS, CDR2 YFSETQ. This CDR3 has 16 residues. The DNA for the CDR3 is TGCGCCAGCAGCTCGACTAGCGGGAGAGACACCGGGGAGCTGTTTTTT. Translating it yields CASSSTSGRDTGELFF.

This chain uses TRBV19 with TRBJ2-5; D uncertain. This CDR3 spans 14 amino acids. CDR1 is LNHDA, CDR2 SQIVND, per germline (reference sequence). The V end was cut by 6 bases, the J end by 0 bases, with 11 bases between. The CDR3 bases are TGTGCCAGTAGCAGACAAGATTACCAAGAGACCCAGTACTTC. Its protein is CASSRQDYQETQYF.

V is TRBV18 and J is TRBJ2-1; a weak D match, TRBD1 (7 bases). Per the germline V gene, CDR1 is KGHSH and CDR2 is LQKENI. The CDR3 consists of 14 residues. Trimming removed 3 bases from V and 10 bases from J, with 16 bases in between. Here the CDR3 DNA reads TGTGCCAGCTCACCGACTGGGGGGACAGCCGAGCAGTTCTTC. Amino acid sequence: CASSPTGGTAEQFF.

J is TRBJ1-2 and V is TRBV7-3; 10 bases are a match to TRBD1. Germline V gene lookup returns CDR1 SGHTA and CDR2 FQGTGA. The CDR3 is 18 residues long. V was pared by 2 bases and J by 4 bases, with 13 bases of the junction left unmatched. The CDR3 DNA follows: TGTGCCAGCAGCTTACGGCCGGACAGGGGGGCGCCTGGCTATGGCTACACCTTC. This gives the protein CASSLRPDRGAPGYGYTF. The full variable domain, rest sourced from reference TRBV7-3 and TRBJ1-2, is GAGVSQTPSNKVTEKGKYVELRCDPISGHTALYWYRQSLGQGPEFLIYFQGTGAADDSGLPNDRFFAVRPEGSVSTLKIQRTERGDSAVYLCASSLRPDRGAPGYGYTFGSGTRLTVV.

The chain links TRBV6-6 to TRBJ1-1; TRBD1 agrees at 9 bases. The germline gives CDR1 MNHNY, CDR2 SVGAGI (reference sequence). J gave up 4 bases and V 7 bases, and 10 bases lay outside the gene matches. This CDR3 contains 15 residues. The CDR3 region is CASTKLGTGPTEAFF. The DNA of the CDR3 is TGTGCCAGCACTAAACTGGGGACAGGGCCCACTGAAGCTTTCTTT.

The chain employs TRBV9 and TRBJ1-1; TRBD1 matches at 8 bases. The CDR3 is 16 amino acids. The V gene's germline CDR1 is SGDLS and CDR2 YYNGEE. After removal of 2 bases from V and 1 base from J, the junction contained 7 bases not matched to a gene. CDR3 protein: CASSVQTGTGNTEAFF. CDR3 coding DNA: TGTGCCAGCAGCGTTCAGACCGGGACAGGGAACACTGAAGCTTTCTTT.

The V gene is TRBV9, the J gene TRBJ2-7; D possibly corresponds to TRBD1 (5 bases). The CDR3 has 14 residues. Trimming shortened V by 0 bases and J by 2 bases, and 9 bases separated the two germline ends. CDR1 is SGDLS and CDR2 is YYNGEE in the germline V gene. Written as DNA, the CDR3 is TGTGCCAGCAGCGTAGACCACAGGACCTACGAGCAGTACTTC. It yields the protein CASSVDHRTYEQYF.

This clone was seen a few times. As DNA, the CDR3 is TGTGCCACTATGGGTCCAGGGGCTTATAGCGGGGAGCTGTTTTTT. This encodes CATMGPGAYSGELFF. The chain combines TRBV25-1 with TRBJ2-2, with a possible D match to TRBD1 (6 bases). The V gene lost 10 bases and the J gene lost 7 bases, with 22 bases spanning the gap. Germline V gene lookup returns CDR1 MGHDK and CDR2 SYGVNS. This CDR3 region has 15 residues.